Shown below are 5 T cell receptor beta chains from a single sample sequenced in a study of shared clonotypes between healthy human individuals. Sequenced by immunoSEQ multiplex PCR; TCRdb stores in-frame clones only, minus some. The sample holds 2 million to 2.5 million clones, more than 90% seen once. The material sequenced was naive CD4+ T cells sorted from blood. Subset given: CD45RA+ positively selected. Every receptor here comes from a man between 18 and 29 years old in good health.

The V gene is TRBV4-2, the J gene TRBJ2-5; D uncertain. The CDR3 length is 13 residues. Germline values: CDR1 LGHNA, CDR2 YNFKEQ. Trimming took off 1 base at V and 3 bases at J, with 6 bases between the two ends. The CDR3 DNA reads TGTGCCAGCAGCCAAGTAGGAGAAGAGACCCAGTACTTC. It translates to CASSQVGEETQYF.

The gene calls are TRBV29-1 and TRBJ1-4, with D hard to call. The CDR3 loop spans 13 amino acids. Germline V gene sequence: CDR1 SQVTM, CDR2 ANQGSEA. Trimming pared 3 bases from V and 4 bases from J, leaving 9 bases between. DNA of the CDR3: TGCAGCGTTGAGCTCAGAAATAATGAAAAACTGTTTTTT. It yields the protein CSVELRNNEKLFF.

About this clone itself: One end of the junction is discordant with germline, which a read error may explain. The chain is built from TRBV9 and TRBJ1-6, with D tentatively TRBD1 (5 bases). The germline V gene encodes CDR1 SGDLS and CDR2 YYNGEE. The CDR3 contains 16 residues. DNA of the CDR3: TGCGCCAGCAGCGTAGATCAGGGTGGCTATAATTCACCCCTCCACTTT. As protein: CASSVDQGGYNSPLHF.

The chain joins TRBV4-1 to TRBJ2-3; D ambiguous. CDR1 and CDR2 (germline): MGHRA, YSYEKL. Deletions cut 6 bases from V and 0 bases from J, with 22 bases between. This CDR3 has 18 amino acids. CDR3 nucleotide sequence: TGCGCCAGCAGGGTCGTTCCTATTCCGGGCTATAGCACAGATACGCAGTATTTT. It translates to CASRVVPIPGYSTDTQYF.

The genes are TRBV7-9 and TRBJ1-1, with D possibly TRBD1 on 6 matching bases. The germline V gene has CDR1 SEHNR and CDR2 FQNEAQ (reference sequence). This CDR3 contains 15 residues. V was cut by 6 bases and J by 6 bases, with 20 bases left in between. This chain's CDR3 is CASSRPGQTRSEAFF. DNA for the CDR3: TGTGCCAGCAGTCGACCGGGACAAACTCGGTCTGAAGCTTTCTTT.